The 14 T cell receptor beta chains below all came from one sample that was sequenced in a study of T cell repertoires in cytomegalovirus infection. TCRdb itself ran the reads through MiXCR, one entry per CDR3 protein. This table has 100,000 to 150,000 distinct CDR3 sequences, roughly a third appearing once. No cognate antigen is known for these TCRs. This specimen was CD8+ T cells from cultured PBMCs, taken from culture after CMV antigen stimulation. Receptor source: a human donor in good health (CMV status not recorded). Some clones in this sample may be carry-over from other donors' samples.

This chain links TRBV7-8 with TRBJ2-1, with D perhaps matching TRBD1 (5 bases). Germline CDR1 and CDR2: SGHVS and FQNEAQ. With 3 bases removed from V and 9 bases from J, the gap between germline ends came to 12 bases. CDR3 length: 13 amino acids. CDR3 in amino acids: CASSLGRVAEQFF. CDR3 bases: TGTGCCAGCAGCTTGGGCAGGGTGGCTGAGCAGTTCTTC.

Note on this clonotype: Sequence at one end of the junction differs from germline and may be a read error. The chain recombines TRBV4-1 with TRBJ2-5; 10 bases map to TRBD1. The germline CDR1 and CDR2 sequences are MGHRA and YSYEKL. This CDR3 has 17 amino acids. Here the CDR3 reads CASSQDIRDRGYEIQYF. As DNA, the CDR3 is TGCGCCAGCAGCCAAGATATTCGGGACAGGGGATATGAGATCCAGTACTTC.

This clonotype was detected only a few times. This chain uses TRBV7-3 with TRBJ1-5; the match to TRBD1 covers 9 bases. The CDR3 is made up of 15 amino acids. V trimming: 2 bases; J trimming: 4 bases; junction bases outside the gene matches: 3. Germline V lookup: CDR1 SGHTA, CDR2 FQGTGA. CDR3 DNA sequence: TGTGCCAGCAGCTTATCGGGACAGGGAAATCAGCCCCAGCATTTT. Protein product: CASSLSGQGNQPQHF.

The chain links TRBV4-3 to TRBJ1-1, with TRBD1 identical over 7 bases. The ends lost 2 bases at V and 4 bases at J; junction bases unmatched: 10. Germline V CDR1 and CDR2: LGHNA, YSLEER. This CDR3 contains 16 residues. The CDR3 reads CASSQMTGSIGTEAFF. DNA for the CDR3: TGCGCCAGCAGCCAAATGACAGGGTCCATTGGCACTGAAGCTTTCTTT.

This clonotype was observed a handful of times. This chain links TRBV9 with TRBJ1-1; D call uncertain. Germline V gene data show CDR1 as SGDLS and CDR2 as YYNGEE. This CDR3 has 13 amino acids. V was trimmed by 0 bases and J by 4 bases, leaving 7 bases between them. CDR3 bases: TGTGCCAGCAGCGTAGGGAAAATCACTGAAGCTTTCTTT. It encodes CASSVGKITEAFF.

The chain joins TRBV6-2 or TRBV6-3 to TRBJ1-1; D is unclear. The CDR3 is 13 residues long. V was pared by 1 base and J by 0 bases, with 3 bases between. The germline gives CDR1 MNHEY, CDR2 SVGEGT. The CDR3 is CASSYWLNTEAFF. CDR3 in DNA: TGTGCCAGCAGTTACTGGTTGAACACTGAAGCTTTCTTT.

This clonotype is categorized as medium-sized. The chain couples TRBV7-9 to TRBJ2-3; D gene uncertain. V lost 2 bases and J 3 bases, leaving 6 bases between the germline ends. CDR3 size: 13 residues. Germline-derived CDR1 and CDR2 are SEHNR and FQNEAQ (reference sequence). The chain's CDR3 is CASSLSQTDTQYF. CDR3 nucleotide sequence: TGTGCCAGCAGCTTATCCCAGACAGATACGCAGTATTTT. The full variable domain, its missing parts supplied by reference TRBV7-9 and TRBJ2-3, is DTGVSQNPRHKITKRGQNVTFRCDPISEHNRLYWYRQTLGQGPEFLTYFQNEAQLEKSRLLSDRFSAERPKGSFSTLEIQRTEQGDSAMYLCASSLSQTDTQYFGPGTRLTVL.

The chain combines TRBV12-3 or TRBV12-4 with TRBJ1-2; D is unresolved. Trimming removed 3 bases at V and 3 bases at J, with 8 bases between. This CDR3 has 13 residues. In DNA, the CDR3 is TGTGCCAGCAGTTTTGGCGGATACTATGGCTACACCTTC. This translates into CASSFGGYYGYTF.

Here the CDR3 DNA reads TGTGCCAGCAGCCCTATGCCAGGTTCAGATACGCAGTATTTT. Translated: CASSPMPGSDTQYF. The J gene is TRBJ2-3, the V gene TRBV27, with D unclear. The CDR3 extends over 14 amino acids. Deletions cut 6 bases from V and 4 bases from J, with 14 bases between. Germline V gene lookup returns CDR1 MNHEY and CDR2 SMNVEV (reference sequence).

This chain connects TRBV2 to TRBJ1-6; no clear D gene. The CDR3 consists of 15 residues. Trimming pared 3 bases from V and 6 bases from J, leaving 12 bases between. The germline CDR1 and CDR2 sequences are SNHLY and FYNNEI. The CDR3 sequence is CASSDDLILNSPLHF. DNA of the CDR3: TGTGCCAGCAGTGATGACCTTATCCTTAATTCACCCCTCCACTTT.

This CDR3 reads CSAKSVEQYEKLFF. As DNA, the CDR3 is TGCAGTGCTAAAAGCGTAGAGCAATATGAAAAACTGTTTTTT. The rearrangement joins TRBV20-1 to TRBJ1-4; D is uncertain. The V gene lost 4 bases and the J gene lost 6 bases, with 15 bases spanning the gap. The CDR3 extends over 14 amino acids. Germline V gene lookup returns CDR1 DFQATT and CDR2 SNEGSKA (reference sequence).

There are a few counts of this clonotype. The genes are TRBV5-1 and TRBJ1-1; D gene uncertain. CDR3 length equals 13 residues. With 3 bases removed from V and 6 bases from J, the gap between germline ends came to 12 bases. Germline V gene sequence: CDR1 SGHRS, CDR2 YFSETQ. CDR3 in DNA: TGCGCCAGCAGCTGGACGGGTCGCCCTGAAGCTTTCTTT. As protein: CASSWTGRPEAFF.

This clonotype was seen ten or more times. V and J are TRBV6-1 and TRBJ2-3; 8 bases are a match to TRBD2. Trimming removed 2 bases from V and 2 bases from J; junction bases left unmatched: 6. Germline V gene data show CDR1 as MNHNS and CDR2 as SASEGT. CDR3 length: 16 residues. This CDR3 is CASSEWVAGTTDTQYF. CDR3 DNA sequence: TGTGCCAGCAGTGAATGGGTAGCGGGGACCACAGATACGCAGTATTTT.

This clonotype was observed a few times. This chain joins TRBV7-2 and TRBJ2-1; TRBD2 might be the D (6 bases). Trimming left V 1 base short and J 7 bases short, with 17 bases between. CDR3 length: 16 residues. Germline values: CDR1 SGHTA, CDR2 FQGNSA. CDR3 protein: CASSLGGAAGWNEQFF. DNA of the CDR3: TGTGCCAGCAGCTTAGGGGGCGCGGCGGGGTGGAATGAGCAGTTCTTC.